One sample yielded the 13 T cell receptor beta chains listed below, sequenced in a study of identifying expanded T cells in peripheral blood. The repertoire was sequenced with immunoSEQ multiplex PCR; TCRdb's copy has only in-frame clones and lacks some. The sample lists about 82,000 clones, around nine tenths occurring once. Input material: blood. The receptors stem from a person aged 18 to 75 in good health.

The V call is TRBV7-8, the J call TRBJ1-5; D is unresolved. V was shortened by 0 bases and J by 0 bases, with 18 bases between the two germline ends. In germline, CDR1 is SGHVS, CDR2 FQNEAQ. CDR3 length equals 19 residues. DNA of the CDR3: TGTGCCAGCAGCTTAGCCCAATACTCGGCGGGGTATAGCAATCAGCCCCAGCATTTT. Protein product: CASSLAQYSAGYSNQPQHF.

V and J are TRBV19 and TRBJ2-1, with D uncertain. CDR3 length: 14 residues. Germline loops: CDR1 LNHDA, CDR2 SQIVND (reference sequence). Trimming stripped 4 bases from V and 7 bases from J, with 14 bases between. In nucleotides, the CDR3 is TGTGCCAGTAGTACAGGTGGTTTAGGGAATGAGCAGTTCTTC. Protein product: CASSTGGLGNEQFF. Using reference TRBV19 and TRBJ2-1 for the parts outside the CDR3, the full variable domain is DGGITQSPKYLFRKEGQNVTLSCEQNLNHDAMYWYRQDPGQGLRLIYYSQIVNDFQKGDIAEGYSVSREKKESFPLTVTSAQKNPTAFYLCASSTGGLGNEQFFGPGTRLTVL.

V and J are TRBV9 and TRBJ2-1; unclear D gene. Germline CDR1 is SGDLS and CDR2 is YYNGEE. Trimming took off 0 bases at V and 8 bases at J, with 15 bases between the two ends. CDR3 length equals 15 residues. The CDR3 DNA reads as TGTGCCAGCAGCGTAGCTGGCGCCCGAGGCGATGAGCAGTTCTTC. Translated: CASSVAGARGDEQFF.

CDR3 sequence (DNA): TGTGCCACCAGCAGCCGACAGAATAATTCACCCCTCCACTTT. It encodes CATSSRQNNSPLHF. V usage is TRBV15 and J usage is TRBJ1-6; perhaps TRBD1 as D (5 bases). V was pared by 3 bases and J by 5 bases, with 8 bases between. Germline CDR1 is LNHNV and CDR2 is YYDKDF (reference sequence). This CDR3 has 14 residues.

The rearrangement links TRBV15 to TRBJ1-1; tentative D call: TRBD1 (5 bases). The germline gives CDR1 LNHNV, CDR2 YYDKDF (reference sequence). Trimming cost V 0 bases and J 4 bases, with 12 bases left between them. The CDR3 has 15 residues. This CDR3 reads CATSRDQGFSTEAFF. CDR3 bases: TGTGCCACCAGCAGAGATCAGGGATTTAGCACTGAAGCTTTCTTT.

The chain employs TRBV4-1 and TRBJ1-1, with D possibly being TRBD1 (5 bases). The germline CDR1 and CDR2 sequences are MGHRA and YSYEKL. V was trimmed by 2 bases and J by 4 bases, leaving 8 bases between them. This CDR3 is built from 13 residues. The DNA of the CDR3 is TGCGCCAGCAGCCAAAGGGGTGGCACTGAAGCTTTCTTT. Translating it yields CASSQRGGTEAFF.

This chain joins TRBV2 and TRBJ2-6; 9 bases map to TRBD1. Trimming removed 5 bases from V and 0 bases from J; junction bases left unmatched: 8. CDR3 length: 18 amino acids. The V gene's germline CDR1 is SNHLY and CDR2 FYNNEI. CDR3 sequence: CASSILGQGLSGANVLTF. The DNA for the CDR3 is TGTGCCAGCAGTATATTGGGACAGGGACTCTCTGGGGCCAACGTCCTGACTTTC.

CDR3 in amino acids: CASGKRTSGGAGGTDTQYF. CDR3 sequence (DNA): TGCGCCAGCGGGAAACGGACTAGCGGGGGGGCCGGGGGCACAGATACGCAGTATTTT. The chain carries TRBV10-2 and TRBJ2-3, with 15 bases aligning to TRBD2. In germline, CDR1 is WSHSY, CDR2 SAAADI. This CDR3 is 19 amino acids long. V lost 8 bases and J lost 1; bases outside the gene matches: 13.

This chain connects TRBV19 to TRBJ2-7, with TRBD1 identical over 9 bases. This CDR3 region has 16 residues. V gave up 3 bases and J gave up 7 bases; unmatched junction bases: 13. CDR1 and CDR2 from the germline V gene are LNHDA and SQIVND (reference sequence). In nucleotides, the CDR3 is TGTGCCAGTAGTATCTCGCAGGACAGGGGAGCGGGGGAGCAGTACTTC. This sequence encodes CASSISQDRGAGEQYF.

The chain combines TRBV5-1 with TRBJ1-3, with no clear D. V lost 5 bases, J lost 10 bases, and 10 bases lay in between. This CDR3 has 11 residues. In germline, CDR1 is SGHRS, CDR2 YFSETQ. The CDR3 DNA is TGCGCCAGCAGGGACCGCACTACCATATATTTT. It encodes CASRDRTTIYF.

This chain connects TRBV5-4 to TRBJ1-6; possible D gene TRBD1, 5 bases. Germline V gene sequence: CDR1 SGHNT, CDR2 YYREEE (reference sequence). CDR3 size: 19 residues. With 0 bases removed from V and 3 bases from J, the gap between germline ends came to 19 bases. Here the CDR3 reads CASSLAGQARRNYNSPLHF. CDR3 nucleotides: TGTGCCAGCAGCTTGGCGGGGCAGGCCAGGCGGAACTATAATTCACCCCTCCACTTT.

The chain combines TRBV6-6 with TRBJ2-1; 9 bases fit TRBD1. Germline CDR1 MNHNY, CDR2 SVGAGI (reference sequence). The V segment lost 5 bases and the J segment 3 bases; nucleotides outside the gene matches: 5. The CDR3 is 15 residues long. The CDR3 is CASSQGGQGYNEQFF. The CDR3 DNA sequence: TGTGCCAGCAGTCAAGGGGGACAGGGCTACAATGAGCAGTTCTTC.

The CDR3 bases are TGTGCCAGCAGCGCGTGGACAGGGAATCGCCACGAGCAGTACTTC. Protein product: CASSAWTGNRHEQYF. The rearrangement links TRBV9 to TRBJ2-7, with TRBD1 matching 8 bases. This CDR3 has 15 amino acids. The V gene's germline CDR1 is SGDLS and CDR2 YYNGEE. The V segment lost 3 bases and the J segment 5 bases; nucleotides outside the gene matches: 10. Combining the CDR3 with reference TRBV9 and TRBJ2-7 gives the whole variable domain DSGVTQTPKHLITATGQRVTLRCSPRSGDLSVYWYQQSLDQGLQFLIQYYNGEERAKGNILERFSAQQFPDLHSELNLSSLELGDSALYFCASSAWTGNRHEQYFGPGTRLTVT.